This T cell receptor beta chain was captured by sequencing in a study of T cells in Graves' hyperthyroidism and ophthalmopathy. Study-wide results and caveats: Ophthalmopathy prediction by the model preceded onset by a median approximately six months.

Using RNA transcripts as the source, TCR beta CDR3 regions were amplified. The HTBI primer set was used in a first-round RT-PCR of the TCR CDR3. Using its own MiXCR run on the multiplex PCR reads, TCRdb lists one record per CDR3 protein. The table lists some 600,000 distinct CDR3 sequences, around 14% of them singletons. This clonotype was counted at least ten times. Its antigen is as yet unknown. Sequenced sample: blood. The receptor was isolated from a woman in her 30s with Graves' hyperthyroidism that later progressed to Graves' ophthalmopathy.

CDR3 nucleotides: TGTGCCAGCAGTTACCTAACGGGAGAACCCTACGAGCAGTACTTC. Translating it yields CASSYLTGEPYEQYF. This chain joins TRBV6-5 and TRBJ2-7; D perhaps matches TRBD2 (6 bases). The CDR3 is 15 amino acids. The germline V and J ends were trimmed by 2 bases and 2 bases, with 13 bases remaining between them. Germline CDR1 is MNHEY and CDR2 is SVGAGI.